This T cell receptor (beta chain) came from a study of blood T cell repertoires in COVID-19. Trimming cost V 3 bases and J 4 bases, with 14 bases left between them. The CDR3 is 15 residues long. From germline, CDR1 is SGHNT and CDR2 YENEEA. Sequencing used immunoSEQ multiplex PCR; TCRdb keeps in-frame clones, though not all of them. The sample holds 250,000 or so clones, around 90% seen once. Cohort assignment relied on participant-reported clinical history. Specimen: PBMCs or T cells enriched from blood (not recorded which). The chain carries TRBV11-3 and TRBJ2-3, with D maybe TRBD2 (5 bases). The sequence came from a man aged 35 to 55 who had been exposed to COVID-19. In nucleotides, the CDR3 is TGTGCCAGCAGCTTCGGACTGAGGTCGGCAGATACGCAGTATTTT. Translation gives CASSFGLRSADTQYF. The full variable domain, with the rest looked up from reference TRBV11-3 and TRBJ2-3, is EAGVVQSPRYKIIEKKQPVAFWCNPISGHNTLYWYLQNLGQGPELLIRYENEEAVDDSQLPKDRFSAERLKGVDSTLKIQPAELGDSAVYLCASSFGLRSADTQYFGPGTRLTVL.